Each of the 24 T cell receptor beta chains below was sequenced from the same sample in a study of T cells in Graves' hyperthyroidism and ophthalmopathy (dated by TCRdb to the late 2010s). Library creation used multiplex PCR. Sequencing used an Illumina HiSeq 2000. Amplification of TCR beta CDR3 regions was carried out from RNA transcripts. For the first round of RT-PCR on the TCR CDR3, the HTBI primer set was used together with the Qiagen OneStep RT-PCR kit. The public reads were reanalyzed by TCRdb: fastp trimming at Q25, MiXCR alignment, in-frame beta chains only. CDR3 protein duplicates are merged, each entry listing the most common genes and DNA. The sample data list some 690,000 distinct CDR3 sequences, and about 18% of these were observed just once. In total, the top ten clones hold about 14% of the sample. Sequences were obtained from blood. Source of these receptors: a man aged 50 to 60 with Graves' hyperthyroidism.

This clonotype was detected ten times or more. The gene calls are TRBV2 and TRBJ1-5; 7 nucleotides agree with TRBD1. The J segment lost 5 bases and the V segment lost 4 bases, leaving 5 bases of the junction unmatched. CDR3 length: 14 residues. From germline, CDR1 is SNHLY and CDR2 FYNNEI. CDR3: CASSADRAYQPQHF. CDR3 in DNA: TGTGCCAGCAGTGCCGACAGGGCTTATCAGCCCCAGCATTTT.

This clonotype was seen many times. The CDR3 DNA reads as TGTGCCAGCAGGACGGCGGTAAAGGAAGCTTTCTTT. This sequence encodes CASRTAVKEAFF. The rearrangement uses TRBV2 and TRBJ1-1; no clear D gene. V shed 6 bases and J shed 8 bases, with 13 bases lying between them. The CDR3 has 12 amino acids. Germline V gene data show CDR1 as SNHLY and CDR2 as FYNNEI.

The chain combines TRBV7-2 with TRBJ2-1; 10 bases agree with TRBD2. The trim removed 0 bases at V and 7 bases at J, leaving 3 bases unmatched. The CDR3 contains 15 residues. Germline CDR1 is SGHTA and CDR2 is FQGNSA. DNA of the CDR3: TGTGCCAGCAGCTTAGCTAGCGGGAGGAATAATGAGCAGTTCTTC. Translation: CASSLASGRNNEQFF.

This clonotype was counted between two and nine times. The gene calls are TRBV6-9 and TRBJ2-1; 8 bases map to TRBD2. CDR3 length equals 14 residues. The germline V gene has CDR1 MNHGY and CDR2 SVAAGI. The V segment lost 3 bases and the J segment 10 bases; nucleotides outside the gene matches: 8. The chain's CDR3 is CASSYQAGGGEQFF. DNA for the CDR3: TGTGCCAGCAGTTACCAGGCGGGAGGTGGGGAGCAGTTCTTC.

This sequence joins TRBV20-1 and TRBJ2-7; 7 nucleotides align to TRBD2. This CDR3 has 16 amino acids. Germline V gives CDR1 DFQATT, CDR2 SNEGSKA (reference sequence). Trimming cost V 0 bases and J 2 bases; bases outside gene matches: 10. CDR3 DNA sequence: TGCAGTGCTAGAGATAAAGGGCCTAGCGGCACCTACGAGCAGTACTTC. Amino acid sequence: CSARDKGPSGTYEQYF.

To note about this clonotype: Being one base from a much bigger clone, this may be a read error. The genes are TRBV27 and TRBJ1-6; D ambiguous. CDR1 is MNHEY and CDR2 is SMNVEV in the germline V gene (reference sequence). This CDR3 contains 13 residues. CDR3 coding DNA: TGTGCCGGCAGTAAGAGAAGGACTTCACCCCTCCACTTT. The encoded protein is CAGSKRRTSPLHF.

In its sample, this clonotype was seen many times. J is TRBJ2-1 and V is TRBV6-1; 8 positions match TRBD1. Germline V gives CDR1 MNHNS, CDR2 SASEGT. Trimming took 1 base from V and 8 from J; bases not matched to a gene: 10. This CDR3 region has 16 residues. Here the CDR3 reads CASSEGTDRDLHEQFF. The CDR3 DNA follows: TGTGCCAGCAGTGAAGGAACGGACAGGGACCTCCATGAGCAGTTCTTC.

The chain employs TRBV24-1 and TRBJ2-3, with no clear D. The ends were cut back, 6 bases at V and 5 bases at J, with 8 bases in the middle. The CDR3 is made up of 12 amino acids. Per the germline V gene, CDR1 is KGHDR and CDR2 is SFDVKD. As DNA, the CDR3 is TGTGCCACCAGTCATAGCTTAGATACGCAGTATTTT. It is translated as CATSHSLDTQYF.

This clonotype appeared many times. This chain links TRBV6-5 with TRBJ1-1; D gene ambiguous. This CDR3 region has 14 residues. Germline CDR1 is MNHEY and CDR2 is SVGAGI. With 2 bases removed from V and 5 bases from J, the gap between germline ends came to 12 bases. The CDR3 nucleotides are TGTGCCAGCAGTTACGCAGGTTCGGGTACTGAAGCTTTCTTT. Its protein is CASSYAGSGTEAFF.

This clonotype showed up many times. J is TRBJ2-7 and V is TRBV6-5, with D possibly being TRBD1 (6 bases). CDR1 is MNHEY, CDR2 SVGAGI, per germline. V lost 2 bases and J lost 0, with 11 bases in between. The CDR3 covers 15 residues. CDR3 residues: CASSYERGSSYEQYF. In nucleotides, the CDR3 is TGTGCCAGCAGTTACGAAAGGGGGAGCTCCTACGAGCAGTACTTC.

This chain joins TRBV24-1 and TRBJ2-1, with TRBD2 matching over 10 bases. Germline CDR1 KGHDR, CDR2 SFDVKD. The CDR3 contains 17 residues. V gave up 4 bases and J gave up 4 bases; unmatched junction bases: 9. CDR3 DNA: TGTGCCACCAGTGAGCCCTCGTCTAGCGGGAGTTACAATGAGCAGTTCTTC. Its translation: CATSEPSSSGSYNEQFF.

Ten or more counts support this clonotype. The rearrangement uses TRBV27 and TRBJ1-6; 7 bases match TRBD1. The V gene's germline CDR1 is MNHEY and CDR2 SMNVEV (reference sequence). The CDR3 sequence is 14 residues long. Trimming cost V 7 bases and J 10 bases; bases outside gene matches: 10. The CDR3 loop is CASTGDREFSPLHF. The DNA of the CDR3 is TGTGCCAGCACCGGTGACAGGGAATTCTCACCCCTCCACTTT.

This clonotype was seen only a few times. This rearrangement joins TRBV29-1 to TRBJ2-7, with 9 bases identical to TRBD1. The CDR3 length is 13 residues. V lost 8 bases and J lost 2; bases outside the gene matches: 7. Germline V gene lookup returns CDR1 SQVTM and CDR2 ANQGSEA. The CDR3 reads CSFRDRDTYEQYF. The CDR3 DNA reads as TGCAGCTTCCGGGACAGGGACACCTACGAGCAGTACTTC.

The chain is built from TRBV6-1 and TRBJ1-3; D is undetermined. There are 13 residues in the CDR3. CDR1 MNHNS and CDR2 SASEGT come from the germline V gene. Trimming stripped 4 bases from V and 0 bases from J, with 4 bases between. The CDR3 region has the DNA TGTGCCAGCAGTGTGGACTCTGGAAACACCATATATTTT. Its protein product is CASSVDSGNTIYF.

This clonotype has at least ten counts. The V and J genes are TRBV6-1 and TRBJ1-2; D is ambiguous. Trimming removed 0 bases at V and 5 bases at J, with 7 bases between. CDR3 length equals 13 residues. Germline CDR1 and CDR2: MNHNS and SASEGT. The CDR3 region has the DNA TGTGCCAGCAGTGAAGCGCAGCAGTATGGCTACACCTTC. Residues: CASSEAQQYGYTF.

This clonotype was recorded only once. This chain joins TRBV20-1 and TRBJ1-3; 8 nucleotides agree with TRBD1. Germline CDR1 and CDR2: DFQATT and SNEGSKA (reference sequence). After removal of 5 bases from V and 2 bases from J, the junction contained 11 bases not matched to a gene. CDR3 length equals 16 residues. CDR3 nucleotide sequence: TGCAGTGCTCCGATTATCTCAGGGGGCGCTGGAAACACCATATATTTT. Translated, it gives CSAPIISGGAGNTIYF.

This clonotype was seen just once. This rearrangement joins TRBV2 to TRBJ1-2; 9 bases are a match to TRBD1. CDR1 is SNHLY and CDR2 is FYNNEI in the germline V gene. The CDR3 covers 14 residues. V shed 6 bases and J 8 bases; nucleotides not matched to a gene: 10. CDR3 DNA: TGTGCCAGCAGGTCCGGGACAGGGTCGCGGGGCTACACCTTC. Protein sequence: CASRSGTGSRGYTF.

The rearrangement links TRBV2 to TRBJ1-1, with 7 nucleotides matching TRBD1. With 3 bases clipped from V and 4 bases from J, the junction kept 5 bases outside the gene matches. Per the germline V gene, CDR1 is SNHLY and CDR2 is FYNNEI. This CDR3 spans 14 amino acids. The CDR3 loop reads CASSETGLATEAFF. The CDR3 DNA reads TGTGCCAGCAGTGAGACAGGGTTGGCCACTGAAGCTTTCTTT.

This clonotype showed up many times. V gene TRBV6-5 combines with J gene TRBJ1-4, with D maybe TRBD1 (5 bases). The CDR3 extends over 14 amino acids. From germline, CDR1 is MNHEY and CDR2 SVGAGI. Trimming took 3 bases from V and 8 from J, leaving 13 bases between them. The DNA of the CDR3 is TGTGCCAGCAGTTATGGGCAGGGACGGGAAAAACTGTTTTTT. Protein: CASSYGQGREKLFF.

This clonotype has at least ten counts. CDR3 residues: CAWSVGQPGNTIYF. DNA of the CDR3: TGTGCCTGGAGTGTAGGGCAACCCGGAAACACCATATATTTT. The rearrangement joins TRBV30 to TRBJ1-3; D is unclear. Per germline, CDR1 GTSNPN and CDR2 SVGIG (reference sequence). The CDR3 runs to 14 residues. Deletions cut 0 bases from V and 4 bases from J, with 10 bases between.

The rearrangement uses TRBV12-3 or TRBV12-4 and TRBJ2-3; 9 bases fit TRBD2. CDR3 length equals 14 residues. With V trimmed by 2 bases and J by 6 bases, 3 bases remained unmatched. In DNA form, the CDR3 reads TGTGCCAGCAGTTTATCTAGCGGGATTGATACGCAGTATTTT. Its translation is CASSLSSGIDTQYF.

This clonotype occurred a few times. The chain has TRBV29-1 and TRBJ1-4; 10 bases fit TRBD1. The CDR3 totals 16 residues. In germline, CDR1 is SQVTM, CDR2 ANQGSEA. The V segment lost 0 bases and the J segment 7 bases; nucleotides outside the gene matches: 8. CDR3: CSVEEFRQGAGEKLFF. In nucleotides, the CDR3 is TGCAGCGTTGAAGAATTTAGACAGGGGGCGGGTGAAAAACTGTTTTTT.

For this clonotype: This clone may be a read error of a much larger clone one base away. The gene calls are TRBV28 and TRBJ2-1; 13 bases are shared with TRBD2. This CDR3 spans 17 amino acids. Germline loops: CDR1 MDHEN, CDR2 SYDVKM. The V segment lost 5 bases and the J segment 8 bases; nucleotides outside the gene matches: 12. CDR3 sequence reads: CASSPRRTSGRADEQFF. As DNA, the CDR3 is TGTGCCAGCAGTCCCCGCCGCACTAGCGGGAGGGCCGATGAGCAGTTCTTC. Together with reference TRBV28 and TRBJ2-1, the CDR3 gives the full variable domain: DVKVTQSSRYLVKRTGEKVFLECVQDMDHENMFWYRQDPGLGLRLIYFSYDVKMKEKGDIPEGYSVSREKKERFSLILESASTNQTSMYLCASSPRRTSGRADEQFFGPGTRLTVL.

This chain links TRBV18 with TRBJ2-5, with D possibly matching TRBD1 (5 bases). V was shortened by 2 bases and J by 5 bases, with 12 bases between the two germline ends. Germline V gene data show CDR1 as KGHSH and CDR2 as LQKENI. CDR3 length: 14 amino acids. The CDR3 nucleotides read TGTGCCAGCTCACCAACGAATGGGGCCGAGACCCAGTACTTC. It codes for CASSPTNGAETQYF.